This T cell receptor beta chain was recorded in a study of blood T cell repertoires in COVID-19. Overall study context: Both acute and convalescent COVID-19 samples were obtained from the United States, Italy and Spain.

Trimming at V came to 5 bases and at J to 0 bases, leaving 5 bases not matched to a gene. This CDR3 region has 15 residues. The V gene's germline CDR1 is MNHNY and CDR2 SVGAGI (reference sequence). Some clones are missing from TCRdb's copy, which holds only in-frame ones; the method was immunoSEQ multiplex PCR. Of about 280,000 clones detected, approximately 86% appear once; the ten largest clones hold around 2.1%. The sequence came from a woman aged 25 to 39 who had recovered from COVID-19. The chain couples TRBV6-6 to TRBJ2-3; 7 bases match TRBD1. The specimen was peripheral blood. The CDR3 loop is CASSQGQTSTDTQYF. CDR3 bases: TGTGCCAGCAGTCAGGGACAGACTAGCACAGATACGCAGTATTTT.